This TCR beta chain originates from a study of T-cell memory formation after mild COVID-19. Looking at the study overall: TCR clusters were mostly confined to one donor each. Study-wide points: Of the contracting clones, CD4+ ones lay mainly in CM and EM, and CD8+ ones in EMRA. A subset of responding clones appeared in pre-infection memory, suggesting cross-reactive memory joined. While clones contracting from day 15 to 85 were balanced between CD4 and CD8, later expanders leaned CD4+.

Note on this clonotype: The antigen is not known.

TCRdb re-called the 5' RACE reads with MiXCR, one entry per CDR3 protein. The sample lists 410,000 or so distinct CDR3 sequences, roughly a quarter occurring once. Germline CDR1 LNHNV, CDR2 YYDKDF (reference sequence). This CDR3 is 15 amino acids long. The ends were cut back, 0 bases at V and 4 bases at J, with 10 bases in the middle. This chain uses TRBV15 with TRBJ1-3; weak D call: TRBD1 (6 bases). The receptor comes from an adult woman who had mild COVID-19 (a few samples of this study predate the infection). Cell type and time point are not known. Sample: PBMCs or a T cell subset sorted from them (not recorded which). CDR3 nucleotide sequence: TGTGCCACCAGCAGAGAGGGGGCTCAAGGAAACACCATATATTTT. Translated, it gives CATSREGAQGNTIYF. The full variable domain, rest sourced from reference TRBV15 and TRBJ1-3, is DAMVIQNPRYQVTQFGKPVTLSCSQTLNHNVMYWYQQKSSQAPKLLFHYYDKDFNNEADTPDNFQSRRPNTSFCFLDIRSPGLGDTAMYLCATSREGAQGNTIYFGEGSWLTVV.